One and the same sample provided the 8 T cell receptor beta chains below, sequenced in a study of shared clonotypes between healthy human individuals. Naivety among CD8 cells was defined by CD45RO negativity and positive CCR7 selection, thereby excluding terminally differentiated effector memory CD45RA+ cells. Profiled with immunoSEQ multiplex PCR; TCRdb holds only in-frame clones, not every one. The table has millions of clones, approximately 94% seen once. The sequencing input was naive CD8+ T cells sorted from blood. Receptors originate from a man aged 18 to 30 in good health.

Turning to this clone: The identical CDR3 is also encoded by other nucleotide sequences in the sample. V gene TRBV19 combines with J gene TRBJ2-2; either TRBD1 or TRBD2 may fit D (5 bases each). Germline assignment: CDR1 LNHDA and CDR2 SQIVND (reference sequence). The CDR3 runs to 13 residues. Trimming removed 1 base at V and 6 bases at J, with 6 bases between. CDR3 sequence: CASSIGGAGELFF. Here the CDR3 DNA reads TGTGCCAGTAGTATAGGAGGGGCCGGGGAGCTGTTTTTT.

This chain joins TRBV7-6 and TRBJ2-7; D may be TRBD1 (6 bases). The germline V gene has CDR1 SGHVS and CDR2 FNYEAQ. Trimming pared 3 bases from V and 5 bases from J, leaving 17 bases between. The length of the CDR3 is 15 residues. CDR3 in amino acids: CASSLSPSGENEQYF. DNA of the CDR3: TGTGCCAGCAGCTTGTCCCCCTCAGGGGAAAACGAGCAGTACTTC.

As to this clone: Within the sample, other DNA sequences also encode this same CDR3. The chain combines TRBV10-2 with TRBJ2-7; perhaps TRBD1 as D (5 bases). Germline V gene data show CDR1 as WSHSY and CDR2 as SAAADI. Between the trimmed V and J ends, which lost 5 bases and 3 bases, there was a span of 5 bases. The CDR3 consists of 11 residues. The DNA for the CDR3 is TGCGCCAGCAGTAGGGGCTACGAGCAGTACTTC. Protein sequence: CASSRGYEQYF.

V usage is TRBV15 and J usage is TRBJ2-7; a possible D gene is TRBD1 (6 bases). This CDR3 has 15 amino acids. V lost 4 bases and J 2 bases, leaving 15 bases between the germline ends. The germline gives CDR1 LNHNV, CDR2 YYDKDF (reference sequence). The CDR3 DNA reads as TGTGCCACCAGCAATACAGGGTCGGCGGCCTACGAGCAGTACTTC. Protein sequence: CATSNTGSAAYEQYF.

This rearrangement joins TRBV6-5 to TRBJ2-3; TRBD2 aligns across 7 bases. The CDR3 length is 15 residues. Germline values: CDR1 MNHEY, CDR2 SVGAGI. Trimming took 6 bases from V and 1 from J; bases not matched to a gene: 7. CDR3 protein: CASSEGGGGTDTQYF. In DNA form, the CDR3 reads TGTGCCAGCAGCGAGGGTGGGGGGGGCACAGATACGCAGTATTTT.

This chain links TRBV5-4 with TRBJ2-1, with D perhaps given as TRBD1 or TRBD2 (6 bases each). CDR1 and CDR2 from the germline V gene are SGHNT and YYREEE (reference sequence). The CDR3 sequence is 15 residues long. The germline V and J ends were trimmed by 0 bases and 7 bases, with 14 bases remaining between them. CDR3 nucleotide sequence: TGTGCCAGCAGCTTGGCCTGGGGGGCCAGGAATGAGCAGTTCTTC. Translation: CASSLAWGARNEQFF.

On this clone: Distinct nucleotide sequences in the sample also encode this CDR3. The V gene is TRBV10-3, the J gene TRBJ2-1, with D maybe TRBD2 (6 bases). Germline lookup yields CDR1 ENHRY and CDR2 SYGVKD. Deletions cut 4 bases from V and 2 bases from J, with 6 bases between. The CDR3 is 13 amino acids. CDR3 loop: CAISGGAYNEQFF. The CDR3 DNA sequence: TGTGCCATCAGTGGGGGGGCCTACAATGAGCAGTTCTTC.

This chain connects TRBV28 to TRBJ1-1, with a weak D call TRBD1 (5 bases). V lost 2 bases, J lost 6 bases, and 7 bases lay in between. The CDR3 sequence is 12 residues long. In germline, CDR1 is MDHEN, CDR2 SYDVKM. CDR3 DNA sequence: TGTGCCAGCAGTTTACAGGGAGCTGAAGCTTTCTTT. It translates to CASSLQGAEAFF.